Below, one T cell receptor beta chain is given with its context. Its antigen is currently unknown. The PCR had 60 Vbeta and 13 Jbeta primers. Sequenced by immunoSEQ multiplex PCR; TCRdb stores in-frame clones only, minus some. The sample lists about 180,000 clones, 80% occurring once. The sample comes from a study of cytomegalovirus exposure and HLA in healthy donors. Notes on the study in general: It has been reported that TCR beta sequences accurately predicted the HLA-A and HLA-B alleles of most subjects.

The V gene's germline CDR1 is SGDLS and CDR2 YYNGEE. With 1 base clipped from V and 8 bases from J, the junction kept 3 bases outside the gene matches. CDR3 size: 15 residues. The V call is TRBV9, the J call TRBJ2-1; the match to TRBD2 covers 13 bases. Input material: PBMCs. The TCR comes from a man aged 25 to 40 in good health and CMV-seronegative. The CDR3 region has the DNA TGTGCCAGCAGCGTATGGACTAGCGGGAGCTATGAGCAGTTCTTC. Its protein is CASSVWTSGSYEQFF.